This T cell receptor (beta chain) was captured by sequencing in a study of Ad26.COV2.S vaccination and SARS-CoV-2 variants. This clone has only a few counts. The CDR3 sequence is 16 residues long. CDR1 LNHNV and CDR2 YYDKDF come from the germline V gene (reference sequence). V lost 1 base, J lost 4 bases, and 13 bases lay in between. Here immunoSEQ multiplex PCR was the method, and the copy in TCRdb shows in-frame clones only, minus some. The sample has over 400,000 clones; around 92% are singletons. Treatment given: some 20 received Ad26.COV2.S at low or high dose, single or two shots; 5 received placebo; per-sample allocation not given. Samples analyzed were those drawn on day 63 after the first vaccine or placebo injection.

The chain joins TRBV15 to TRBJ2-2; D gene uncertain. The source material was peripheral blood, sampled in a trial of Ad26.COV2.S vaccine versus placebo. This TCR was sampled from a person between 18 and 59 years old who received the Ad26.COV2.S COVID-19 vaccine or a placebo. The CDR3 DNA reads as TGTGCCACCAGCAGAGTTATTGTGTGGGTCACCGGGGAGCTGTTTTTT. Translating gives CATSRVIVWVTGELFF.